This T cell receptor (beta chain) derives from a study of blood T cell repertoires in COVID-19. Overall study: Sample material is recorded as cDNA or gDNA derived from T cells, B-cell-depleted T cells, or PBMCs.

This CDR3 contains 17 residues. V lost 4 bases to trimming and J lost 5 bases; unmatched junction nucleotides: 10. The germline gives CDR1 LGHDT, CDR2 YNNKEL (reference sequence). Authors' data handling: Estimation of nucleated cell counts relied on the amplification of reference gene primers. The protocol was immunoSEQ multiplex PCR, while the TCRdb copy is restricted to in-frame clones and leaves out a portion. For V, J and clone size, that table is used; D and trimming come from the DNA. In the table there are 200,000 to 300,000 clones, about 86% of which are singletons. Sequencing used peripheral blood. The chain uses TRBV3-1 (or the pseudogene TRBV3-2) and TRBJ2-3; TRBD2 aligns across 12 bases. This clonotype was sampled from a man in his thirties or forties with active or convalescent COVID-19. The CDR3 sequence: CASSPELAGGPGDTQYF. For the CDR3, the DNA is TGTGCCAGCAGCCCAGAACTAGCGGGGGGCCCCGGAGATACGCAGTATTTT.